This paragraph covers one T cell receptor (beta chain) sequence. The germline V gene encodes CDR1 SGHTA and CDR2 FQGNSA. Trimming took off 1 base at V and 0 bases at J, with 15 bases between the two ends. The CDR3 runs 18 residues. This sample is drawn from a study of blood T cell repertoires in COVID-19. Libraries were prepared by immunoSEQ multiplex PCR; TCRdb keeps only in-frame clonotypes and omits some of them. The sample records some 300,000 clones, 85% to 90% being singletons. The chain carries TRBV7-2 and TRBJ1-4; no clear D. The clonotype was recovered from a woman under 40 who had recovered from COVID-19. The sequenced sample consisted of PBMCs or T cells enriched from blood (not recorded which). The CDR3 DNA is TGTGCCAGCAGCTTAGGAGAGGTCAGAACTGCAACTAATGAAAAACTGTTTTTT. This gives the protein CASSLGEVRTATNEKLFF.